The clone carrying this T cell receptor beta chain was counted ten times or more. The sample comes from a study of CD8+ T cells in alopecia areata. Treatment defined: oral pan-JAK inhibitor, 5-10 mg twice daily. V lost 5 bases to trimming and J lost 5 bases; unmatched junction nucleotides: 17. CDR1 SGHRS and CDR2 YFSETQ come from the germline V gene. This CDR3 spans 18 amino acids. cDNA serving as the sequencing template came from extracted, reverse transcribed RNA. TCRdb's table, derived via immunoSEQ multiplex PCR, lists solely in-frame clones and lacks some. There are fewer than 250,000 clones in the sample; roughly two fifths occur only once, and under 0.55% lies in the top ten.

The TCR sequence derives from a human donor with alopecia areata. The source was CD4+ T cells sorted from blood, collected around week 30, from a patient treated with tofacitinib. The chain is built from TRBV5-1 and TRBJ2-3; 10 bases align to TRBD2. The CDR3 sequence is CASRKEWTSGTAGDTQYF. The CDR3 bases are TGCGCCAGCAGGAAGGAATGGACTAGCGGTACAGCGGGAGATACGCAGTATTTT. Looking up the rest from reference TRBV5-1 and TRBJ2-3 gives the full variable domain: KAGVTQTPRYLIKTRGQQVTLSCSPISGHRSVSWYQQTPGQGLQFLFEYFSETQRNKGNFPGRFSGRQFSNSRSEMNVSTLELGDSALYLCASRKEWTSGTAGDTQYFGPGTRLTVL.